This T cell receptor (beta chain) comes out of a study of graft-versus-host responses after intestinal transplantation (dated by TCRdb to the early 2020s). About the study as a whole: Recipients received multivisceral, liver-intestinal, or isolated intestinal transplants. Anti-thymocyte globulin induction was given to all recipients, followed by maintenance tacrolimus and steroids for two to four years. Graft-versus-host and host-versus-graft alloreactive T cell clones were tracked in the graft, circulation and bone marrow after intestinal transplantation using bulk TCR-beta CDR3 sequencing. To identify alloreactive clones, pre-transplant mixed lymphocyte reaction products were sequenced and then compared with unstimulated pre-transplant donor and recipient T cells. The cohort enrolled 20 to 30 intestinal transplant recipients, one of whom was a retransplant, and 3 patients without pretransplant specimens were excluded. Donor T cell macrochimerism was defined as a peak of at least 4% donor T cells among recipient peripheral blood mononuclear cells. Samples from three later patients were sequenced in-house on an Illumina MiSeq with MiXCR processing rather than by the commercial service.

The germline V gene supplies CDR1 MGHRA and CDR2 YSYEKL. The cysteine opens and the phenylalanine closes a CDR3 of 15 amino acids. The entry retains the CDR3 DNA only, 45 bases that are in frame from base 1. V is reduced by 4 bases and J by 2 bases, leaving a spacing of 15 bases between them. What the authors observed across the whole study: Early after transplant, peak levels of circulating GvH clones were found to be associated with declines in HvG clones. Patients with donor T cell macrochimerism had high GvH to HvG T cell clonal ratios in their allografts. GvH clones were detected in recipient bone marrow, and some appeared earlier in ileal mucosa or blood, consistent with an intestinal mucosal origin. The relatively low number and heterogeneity of intestinal transplant patients limited the conclusions.

Read against the paper, the sample's time point label means: cells obtained before transplantation from donor or recipient. CD3+CD4+ and CD3+CD8+ populations were FACS-sorted from unstimulated pre-transplant donor and recipient cells taken from spleen or lymph nodes. A remark on this clone: Its target antigen remains unknown. Per-base qualities were not stored, and no clone one base away is much larger.

The library was built by means of the immunoSEQ multiplex PCR assay. For most patients, genomic DNA was isolated with the Qiagen DNeasy Blood and Tissue Kit and shipped frozen to Adaptive Biotechnologies for TCR sequencing. High-throughput TCR-beta CDR3 sequencing of genomic DNA from most patients was performed by Adaptive Biotechnologies. In the authors' own workflow: TCR sequencing data were retrieved from Adaptive's ImmunoSEQ software for around 18 patients, whereas a few other patients were processed with MiXCR and VDJtools. To correct CD4 versus CD8 sorting errors, any sequence found in both subsets at a frequency ratio below 5:1 was removed. CDR3 nucleotide sequences shared between donor and recipient were removed because the origin of such sequences could not be assigned. At least 2-fold expansion over unstimulated cells and a minimum CFSE-low frequency of 0.002% (template counts) or 0.001% (read counts) were required for clones to be classified as alloreactive. A clone was considered mappable if detected in the sequenced pre-transplant spleen, lymph node, or MLR CFSE-low populations of the donor or recipient. Cumulative frequency of alloreactive clones was calculated as a percentage of all sequences weighted by copy number. Here the immuneACCESS table is served through TCRdb, limited to in-frame sequences with V and J called. Missing clones are a known gap in these copies; in checked studies unresolved V genes cover under half, and the rest lacks a known reason. That table furnishes V, J and clone size, whereas the DNA furnished D and trimming. The sample table holds over 100,000 clones, of which 85% to 95% were seen once. The ten largest clonotypes hold over 2.5% of the sample.

Sequencing used unstimulated CD8+ T cells sorted from spleen or lymph node cells, obtained before intestinal transplant. This receptor was identified in a human donor who received an intestinal transplant. The sequence links TRBV4-1 to TRBJ2-7, with the D gene not clear enough to name. In nucleotide form, the sequence is TGCGCCAGCAGCCCAGGCGTGATTGGGACCTACGAGCAGTACTTC. It codes for CASSPGVIGTYEQYF.